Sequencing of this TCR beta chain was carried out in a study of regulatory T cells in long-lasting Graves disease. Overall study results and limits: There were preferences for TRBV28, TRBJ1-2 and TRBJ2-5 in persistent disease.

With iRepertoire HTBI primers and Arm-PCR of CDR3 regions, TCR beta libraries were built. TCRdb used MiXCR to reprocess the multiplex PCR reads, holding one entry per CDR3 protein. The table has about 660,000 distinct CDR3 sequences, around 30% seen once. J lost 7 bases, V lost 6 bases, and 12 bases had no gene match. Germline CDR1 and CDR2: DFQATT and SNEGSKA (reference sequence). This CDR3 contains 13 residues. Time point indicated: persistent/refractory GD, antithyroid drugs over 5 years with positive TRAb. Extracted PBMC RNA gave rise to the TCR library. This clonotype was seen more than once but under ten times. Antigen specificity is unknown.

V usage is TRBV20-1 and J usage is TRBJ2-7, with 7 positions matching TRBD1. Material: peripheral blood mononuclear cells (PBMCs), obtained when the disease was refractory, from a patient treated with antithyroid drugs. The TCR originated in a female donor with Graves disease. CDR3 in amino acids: CSANVRGLDEQYF. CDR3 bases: TGCAGTGCAAACGTCAGGGGGTTGGATGAGCAGTACTTC.